What follows are 30 T cell receptor beta chains derived from one specimen sequenced in a study of shared clonotypes between healthy human individuals. Some clones are missing from TCRdb's copy, which holds only in-frame ones; the method was immunoSEQ multiplex PCR. In the table there are under 750,000 clones, roughly two thirds of which are singletons. Sequencing was done on a sample of memory CD4+ T cells sorted from blood. Subset reported: CD45RA-negative fraction. The receptor set was obtained from a woman aged 25 to 39 in good health.

The rearrangement uses TRBV18 and TRBJ1-2; D is ambiguous. Trimming pared 3 bases from V and 6 bases from J, leaving 8 bases between. The CDR3 has 12 amino acids. Looked up from germline, CDR1 is KGHSH and CDR2 is LQKENI. The CDR3 spells CASSPNSDGYTF. DNA for the CDR3: TGTGCCAGCTCACCGAACTCCGATGGCTACACCTTC.

V gene TRBV18 combines with J gene TRBJ2-5; D is unresolved. Per the germline V gene, CDR1 is KGHSH and CDR2 is LQKENI. V lost 3 bases and J 0 bases, leaving 8 bases between the germline ends. The CDR3 has 14 amino acids. The CDR3, as DNA: TGTGCCAGCTCACCCCCTGACTACCAAGAGACCCAGTACTTC. Its translation: CASSPPDYQETQYF.

The V gene is TRBV5-1, the J gene TRBJ1-3, with 8 bases aligning to TRBD1. This CDR3 region has 17 residues. V was clipped by 5 bases and J by 0 bases; unmatched bases: 10. Germline loops: CDR1 SGHRS, CDR2 YFSETQ. CDR3: CASRKQSGTGSGNTIYF. The CDR3 bases are TGCGCCAGCAGGAAGCAATCCGGGACAGGCTCTGGAAACACCATATATTTT. Supplemented by reference TRBV5-1 and TRBJ1-3, the full variable domain reads KAGVTQTPRYLIKTRGQQVTLSCSPISGHRSVSWYQQTPGQGLQFLFEYFSETQRNKGNFPGRFSGRQFSNSRSEMNVSTLELGDSALYLCASRKQSGTGSGNTIYFGEGSWLTVV.

The chain uses TRBV7-7 and TRBJ1-6, with 8 positions matching TRBD1. Germline V gene sequence: CDR1 SSHAT, CDR2 FNYEAQ (reference sequence). The CDR3 loop spans 16 amino acids. The ends lost 6 bases at V and 5 bases at J; junction bases unmatched: 9. The CDR3 loop is CASSSPGQGHNSPLHF. The CDR3 DNA reads TGTGCCAGCAGTTCACCCGGACAGGGACATAATTCACCCCTCCACTTT.

This chain connects TRBV6-1 to TRBJ2-2, with D unresolved. The germline V gene has CDR1 MNHNS and CDR2 SASEGT. The CDR3 length is 16 residues. Trimming shortened V by 2 bases and J by 0 bases, and 10 bases separated the two germline ends. The CDR3 DNA sequence: TGTGCCAGCAGTGAATACTACATCGCGAACACCGGGGAGCTGTTTTTT. Encoded protein: CASSEYYIANTGELFF.

The chain links TRBV6-1 to TRBJ1-3; no definite D call. Trimming took 7 bases from V and 0 from J, leaving 10 bases between them. The CDR3 spans 14 residues. Looked up from germline, CDR1 is MNHNS and CDR2 is SASEGT. CDR3 nucleotides: TGTGCCAGCACTTACACCTACTCTGGAAACACCATATATTTT. It is translated as CASTYTYSGNTIYF.

The CDR3 sequence is CASSPRIGVTGELFF. DNA for the CDR3: TGTGCCAGCAGCCCGAGAATCGGGGTCACCGGGGAGCTGTTTTTT. This rearrangement joins TRBV4-2 to TRBJ2-2; D might be TRBD2 (5 bases). Per germline, CDR1 LGHNA and CDR2 YNFKEQ. This CDR3 contains 15 residues. The ends were cut back, 4 bases at V and 4 bases at J, with 13 bases in the middle.

The V and J genes are TRBV2 and TRBJ2-1; the match to TRBD2 covers 11 bases. The CDR3 contains 12 residues. V shed 11 bases and J 7 bases; nucleotides not matched to a gene: 4. The germline V gene encodes CDR1 SNHLY and CDR2 FYNNEI. CDR3 loop: CAGGTSGNEQFF. In DNA, the CDR3 is TGTGCCGGAGGGACTAGCGGAAATGAGCAGTTCTTC.

This chain links TRBV5-4 with TRBJ1-1, with 7 positions matching TRBD1. This CDR3 contains 15 residues. Unmatched junction bases numbered 2, after V lost 0 bases and J lost 0 bases. Germline CDR1 reads SGHNT; CDR2 reads YYREEE (reference sequence). For the CDR3, the DNA is TGTGCCAGCAGCTTGGCCGGGACAGTGAACACTGAAGCTTTCTTT. It is translated as CASSLAGTVNTEAFF.

The chain combines TRBV18 with TRBJ1-1, with D perhaps TRBD1 (5 bases). V was cut by 0 bases and J by 2 bases, with 10 bases left in between. CDR1 KGHSH and CDR2 LQKENI come from the germline V gene. The CDR3 contains 15 residues. The CDR3 spells CASSPPSQGNTEAFF. The CDR3 bases are TGTGCCAGCTCACCACCTTCCCAGGGCAACACTGAAGCTTTCTTT.

This clone was counted once. This chain joins TRBV6-1 and TRBJ1-4, with TRBD1 matching 7 bases. With 2 bases clipped from V and 8 bases from J, the junction kept 11 bases outside the gene matches. CDR1 is MNHNS, CDR2 SASEGT, per germline. This CDR3 is 16 amino acids long. The chain's CDR3 is CASSEKRDSLREKLFF. The CDR3 DNA follows: TGTGCCAGCAGTGAAAAGAGGGACAGCCTTCGGGAAAAACTGTTTTTT.

The genes are TRBV28 and TRBJ2-7; 7 positions match TRBD2. V lost 7 bases to trimming and J lost 1 base; unmatched junction nucleotides: 7. This CDR3 region has 14 residues. Germline V gives CDR1 MDHEN, CDR2 SYDVKM. Here the CDR3 reads CASMKSGASYEQYF. CDR3 coding DNA: TGTGCCAGCATGAAGAGCGGGGCGTCCTACGAGCAGTACTTC.

This clone was counted only a few times. The rearrangement links TRBV25-1 to TRBJ1-1; 7 nucleotides line up with TRBD1. The CDR3 is 14 amino acids. Germline CDR1 and CDR2: MGHDK and SYGVNS. V gave up 6 bases and J gave up 0 bases; unmatched junction bases: 4. The CDR3 sequence: CASSPGQLNTEAFF. The CDR3 DNA reads TGTGCCAGCAGCCCGGGACAGCTGAACACTGAAGCTTTCTTT.

The chain joins TRBV5-1 to TRBJ2-4, with D unclear. The CDR3 runs to 14 residues. Germline V gene sequence: CDR1 SGHRS, CDR2 YFSETQ. Trimming removed 3 bases from V and 3 bases from J, with 10 bases in between. The CDR3 region has the DNA TGCGCCAGCAGCTCCCCCTGGGACAAAAACATTCAGTACTTC. It is translated as CASSSPWDKNIQYF.

The genes are TRBV5-1 and TRBJ2-5; possibly TRBD1 for D (6 bases). This CDR3 comprises 15 residues. The germline CDR1 and CDR2 sequences are SGHRS and YFSETQ. V lost 2 bases and J 4 bases, leaving 15 bases between the germline ends. CDR3 coding DNA: TGCGCCAGCAGCTTTCAACAGGGATTTGGAGAGACCCAGTACTTC. Its translation: CASSFQQGFGETQYF.

This clone has just a few counts. The same CDR3 also results from other DNA sequences found in this sample. The chain recombines TRBV5-1 with TRBJ2-2; 12 bases agree with TRBD2. The CDR3 contains 15 residues. Per germline, CDR1 SGHRS and CDR2 YFSETQ. V was pared by 2 bases and J by 4 bases, with 0 bases of the junction left unmatched. The DNA of the CDR3 is TGCGCCAGCAGCTTACTAGCGGGAGGCACCGGGGAGCTGTTTTTT. Translated: CASSLLAGGTGELFF.

The CDR3 protein is CASSPFFKLGQPQHF. The CDR3, as DNA: TGTGCCAGCAGCCCCTTTTTTAAATTGGGGCAGCCCCAGCATTTT. The chain links TRBV14 to TRBJ1-5; D unclear. CDR1 and CDR2 from the germline V gene are SGHDN and FVKESK. This CDR3 has 15 amino acids. V was cut by 4 bases and J by 7 bases, with 17 bases left in between.

In its sample, this clone was seen many times. The CDR3 spells CASSPIGGVSPLHF. The CDR3 nucleotides are TGTGCCAGCAGCCCCATTGGAGGGGTATCACCCCTCCACTTT. The rearrangement uses TRBV25-1 and TRBJ1-6, with D possibly matching TRBD1 (5 bases). Germline values: CDR1 MGHDK, CDR2 SYGVNS. Trimming shortened V by 6 bases and J by 10 bases, and 16 bases separated the two germline ends. CDR3 size: 14 residues.

The sample holds one count of this clone. The rearrangement links TRBV7-6 to TRBJ2-1; 11 positions agree with TRBD2. Germline lookup yields CDR1 SGHVS and CDR2 FNYEAQ. The CDR3 is 14 amino acids. Unmatched junction bases numbered 3, after V lost 5 bases and J lost 6 bases. The chain's CDR3 is CASSLGLAVNEQFF. The CDR3 DNA reads TGTGCCAGCAGCCTGGGACTAGCGGTCAATGAGCAGTTCTTC.

The chain carries TRBV5-1 and TRBJ2-1; D is possibly TRBD1 (5 bases). The germline V gene encodes CDR1 SGHRS and CDR2 YFSETQ. The CDR3 totals 14 residues. Trimming pared 0 bases from V and 5 bases from J, leaving 9 bases between. CDR3 loop: CASSLEDRHNEQFF. The CDR3 DNA is TGCGCCAGCAGCTTGGAAGACAGACACAATGAGCAGTTCTTC. Full variable domain (missing parts from reference TRBV5-1 and TRBJ2-1): KAGVTQTPRYLIKTRGQQVTLSCSPISGHRSVSWYQQTPGQGLQFLFEYFSETQRNKGNFPGRFSGRQFSNSRSEMNVSTLELGDSALYLCASSLEDRHNEQFFGPGTRLTVL.

The chain uses TRBV4-1 and TRBJ1-2, with a tentative D call TRBD1 (5 bases). This CDR3 comprises 16 residues. The germline V gene has CDR1 MGHRA and CDR2 YSYEKL. V lost 1 base, J lost 5 bases, and 17 bases lay in between. This CDR3 reads CASSQGQGGASYGYTF. CDR3 DNA sequence: TGCGCCAGCAGCCAAGGTCAGGGCGGTGCATCTTATGGCTACACCTTC.

V is TRBV28 and J is TRBJ2-7; 11 nucleotides align to TRBD2. The CDR3 runs 16 residues. The junction had 9 bases not matched to a gene; V was cut back by 4 bases and J by 4 bases. Germline CDR1 reads MDHEN; CDR2 reads SYDVKM. CDR3 nucleotide sequence: TGTGCCAGCAGTTCCGCCGGGGCTAGCGGGGGGTACGAGCAGTACTTC. Amino acid sequence: CASSSAGASGGYEQYF. Variable domain in full (rest from reference TRBV28 and TRBJ2-7): DVKVTQSSRYLVKRTGEKVFLECVQDMDHENMFWYRQDPGLGLRLIYFSYDVKMKEKGDIPEGYSVSREKKERFSLILESASTNQTSMYLCASSSAGASGGYEQYFGPGTRLTVT.

There are a few counts of this clone. Other DNA sequences in the sample encode the same CDR3. This rearrangement joins TRBV5-1 to TRBJ2-1, with D perhaps matching TRBD2 (6 bases). CDR3 size: 15 residues. Germline V gene sequence: CDR1 SGHRS, CDR2 YFSETQ. V shed 0 bases and J shed 3 bases, with 10 bases lying between them. The CDR3 DNA sequence: TGCGCCAGCAGCTTGGCCTCCGGGAGCTACAATGAGCAGTTCTTC. Encoded protein: CASSLASGSYNEQFF.

The chain carries TRBV6-1 and TRBJ2-3; 9 bases are shared with TRBD2. V shed 5 bases, J shed 5 bases, and the junction held 8 bases outside the gene matches. The CDR3 is 15 residues long. The V gene's germline CDR1 is MNHNS and CDR2 SASEGT. CDR3: CASSPSGMGGDTQYF. DNA for the CDR3: TGTGCCAGCAGTCCTAGCGGGATGGGTGGAGATACGCAGTATTTT.

This clone was observed a few times. The chain employs TRBV6-1 and TRBJ2-5, with a tentative D call TRBD1 (5 bases). Germline V CDR1 and CDR2: MNHNS, SASEGT. The CDR3 runs to 18 residues. Trimming removed 2 bases from V and 2 bases from J, with 21 bases in between. CDR3 in amino acids: CASSETTVFWTRQETQYF. The CDR3 DNA sequence: TGTGCCAGCAGTGAAACGACAGTTTTTTGGACCCGACAAGAGACCCAGTACTTC.

The rearrangement links TRBV2 to TRBJ2-7; 10 positions match TRBD1. The CDR3 runs 15 residues. Germline trimming cut 6 bases from V and 0 bases from J; bases unmatched to any gene: 5. CDR1 and CDR2 (germline): SNHLY, FYNNEI. DNA of the CDR3: TGTGCCAGCAGGGACAGGGGGATAGTCTCCTACGAGCAGTACTTC. It specifies CASRDRGIVSYEQYF.

In its sample, this clone was seen once. This chain uses TRBV27 with TRBJ2-1, with TRBD1 matching 9 bases. Germline CDR1 reads MNHEY; CDR2 reads SMNVEV (reference sequence). The V gene end was trimmed by 0 bases and the J gene end by 0 bases; junction bases not matched to a gene: 12. This CDR3 has 20 amino acids. The CDR3 protein is CASSLSGGVGQGSSYNEQFF. CDR3 sequence (DNA): TGTGCCAGCAGTTTATCCGGCGGGGTAGGACAGGGGAGCTCCTACAATGAGCAGTTCTTC.

The chain links TRBV6-5 to TRBJ1-4; no reliable D call. CDR1 MNHEY and CDR2 SVGAGI come from the germline V gene. The CDR3 is made up of 12 amino acids. The V end lost 6 bases, the J end lost 5 bases, and 7 bases lay between the germline ends. In DNA form, the CDR3 reads TGTGCCAGCAGCAGGTTAAATGAAAAACTGTTTTTT. It specifies CASSRLNEKLFF.

A remark on this clone: Other DNA sequences from this sample encode an identical CDR3 as well. J is TRBJ2-5 and V is TRBV19, with 8 positions matching TRBD1. CDR3 length: 15 residues. Germline CDR1 is LNHDA and CDR2 is SQIVND (reference sequence). The V gene end was trimmed by 1 base and the J gene end by 1 base; junction bases not matched to a gene: 2. In nucleotides, the CDR3 is TGTGCCAGTAGTATAGGCACAGGGGGCCAAGAGACCCAGTACTTC. Translating it yields CASSIGTGGQETQYF.

The V and J genes are TRBV7-2 and TRBJ2-3; D may be TRBD2 (6 bases). In germline, CDR1 is SGHTA, CDR2 FQGNSA. The CDR3 loop spans 15 amino acids. Trimming stripped 1 base from V and 2 bases from J, with 10 bases between. This chain's CDR3 is CASSLEGGITDTQYF. CDR3 DNA: TGTGCCAGCAGCTTAGAGGGCGGGATCACAGATACGCAGTATTTT.